These T cell receptor beta chains were read from a single sample in a study of post-analysis software for immune sequencing data. TCRdb used MiXCR to reprocess the PCR reads, holding one entry per CDR3 protein. The repertoire holds a few hundred thousand distinct CDR3 sequences, with less than 40% as singletons. Sample: blood. These receptors all stem from a girl between 10 and 17 years old with multiple sclerosis. Each CDR3 is given with its conserved first and last residue. A D gene is named only where the DNA matches it firmly. Not every row has a clone size; where given, it reads once, few, many or a size class.

d_gene | j_gene | v_gene | abundance | CDR3nt | CDR3aa
NA | TRBJ1-1 | TRBV30 | few | TGTGCCTGTGGGCGGCGGGAAACTGAAGCTTTCTTT | CACGRRETEAFF
TRBD1 | TRBJ2-4 | TRBV29-1 | many | TGCAGCGTCAGGACAGGGATATTGAACATTCAGTACTTC | CSVRTGILNIQYF
NA | TRBJ2-3 | TRBV3-1 | NA | TGTGCCAGCAGCCAAGACACATACCTGAGGACAGATACGCAGTATTTT | CASSQDTYLRTDTQYF
TRBD1 | TRBJ2-7 | TRBV7-9 | many | TGTGCCAGCAGCTCAGGGACAGGGTGGTCCGAGCAGTACTTC | CASSSGTGWSEQYF
NA | TRBJ2-3 | TRBV10-3 | NA | TGTGCCATCAGTGAGTCTCAGGGCGGGGGCACAGATACGCAGTATTTT | CAISESQGGGTDTQYF
NA | TRBJ1-4 | TRBV6-5 | NA | TGTGCCAGCAGACCGGGGGGAGCTAATGACAAACTGTTTTTT | CASRPGGANDKLFF
NA | TRBJ2-5 | TRBV6-6 | NA | TGTGCCAGCAGTTACCCGGAGAGGGGAGAGACCCAGTACTTC | CASSYPERGETQYF
NA | TRBJ2-7 | TRBV12-3/TRBV12-4 | once | TGTGCCAGCAGACAAACGGGGGAGGGGGTCTACGAGCAGTACTTC | CASRQTGEGVYEQYF
NA | TRBJ2-3 | TRBV6-5 | NA | TGTGCCAGCAGTTGGGGGAGACTAGTCAGCACAGATACGCAGTATTTT | CASSWGRLVSTDTQYF
TRBD1 | TRBJ2-3 | TRBV19 | NA | TGTGCCAGTAGTTCTACTGGGACAGGGACAGATACGCAGTATTTT | CASSSTGTGTDTQYF
TRBD2 | TRBJ2-7 | TRBV5-1 | NA | TGCGCCAGCAGCTTGGACAGGACTAGGTCAAAACTCTCCTACGAGCAGTACTTC | CASSLDRTRSKLSYEQYF
NA | TRBJ2-1 | TRBV20-1 | NA | TGCAGGGCTAGCGTGGGGGAGGATGAGCAGTTCTTC | CRASVGEDEQFF
TRBD2 | TRBJ2-3 | TRBV6-5 | many | TGTGCCAGCAGTTACTCTAGCGGGGGGTCAGATACGCAGTATTTT | CASSYSSGGSDTQYF
TRBD1 | TRBJ1-6 | TRBV4-3 | NA | TGCGCCAGCAGCCGGGACAGGGTGTCACCCCTCCACTTT | CASSRDRVSPLHF
NA | TRBJ2-1 | TRBV7-2 | NA | TGTGCCAGCAGTGCTGGCAGGGGTTTCGTGGAGCAGTTCTTC | CASSAGRGFVEQFF
NA | TRBJ1-1 | TRBV7-2 | NA | TGTGCCAGCAGCTCCAACCCGGGGGGGAACACTGAAGCTTTCTTT | CASSSNPGGNTEAFF
NA | TRBJ1-5 | TRBV15 | NA | TGTGCCACCAGCAGAGACCAAGGAGATCAGCCCCAGCATTTT | CATSRDQGDQPQHF
NA | TRBJ2-1 | TRBV5-1 | few | TGCGCCAGCAGTTCTCGGACAGCCTACAATGAGCAGTTCTTC | CASSSRTAYNEQFF
TRBD1 | TRBJ1-2 | TRBV4-3 | NA | TGCGCCAGCAGCCAACTCACAGGGGACGGCTACACCTTC | CASSQLTGDGYTF
NA | TRBJ2-2 | TRBV14 | once | TGTGCCAGCAGTCGACGGGGAACGGGCACCGGGGAGCTGTTTTTT | CASSRRGTGTGELFF
NA | TRBJ2-7 | TRBV6-6 | few | TGTGCCAGCAGTTCATCGGGCGACCTCCCCTACGAGCAGTACTTC | CASSSSGDLPYEQYF
NA | TRBJ1-5 | TRBV10-3 | NA | TGTGCCGCCGGGACGGGCAATCAGCCCCAGCATTTT | CAAGTGNQPQHF
TRBD1 | TRBJ1-5 | TRBV12-3/TRBV12-4 | NA | TGTGCCAGCAGTGAGATTGGGACAGGGAATCAGCCCCAGCATTTT | CASSEIGTGNQPQHF
TRBD1 | TRBJ2-7 | TRBV6-8 | few | TGTGCCAGCAGCCCGGGACAGGGGCAGCGCTACGAGCAGTACTTC | CASSPGQGQRYEQYF
NA | TRBJ2-7 | TRBV15 | NA | TGTGCCACCAGCGTTCTCGGCGCGGCCGAGCAGTACTTC | CATSVLGAAEQYF
TRBD1 | TRBJ1-4 | TRBV12-3/TRBV12-4 | NA | TGTGCCAGCAGCCTGGGACAGACGTGGGAACTGTTTTTT | CASSLGQTWELFF
TRBD1 | TRBJ2-1 | TRBV20-1 | NA | TGCAGTGCCCCGGGACAGGGGGCAGTAAATGAGCAGTTCTTC | CSAPGQGAVNEQFF
NA | TRBJ2-7 | TRBV2 | once | TGTGCCAGCAGTGAAGGGACCGCAATCTACGAGCAGTACTTC | CASSEGTAIYEQYF
TRBD1 | TRBJ2-3 | TRBV2 | NA | TGTGCCAGCAGGAAACAGGGGGCGGGCACAGATACGCAGTATTTT | CASRKQGAGTDTQYF
NA | TRBJ2-7 | TRBV27 | NA | TGTGCCAGCAGTTCCGGTACAGGGTTAGATCCCTACGAGCAGTACTTC | CASSSGTGLDPYEQYF
NA | TRBJ1-5 | TRBV7-9 | NA | TGTGCCAGCAGCTTAGAGGGGTGGGGGAACAATCAGCCCCAGCATTTT | CASSLEGWGNNQPQHF
TRBD1 | TRBJ2-5 | TRBV12-3/TRBV12-4 | few | TGTGCCAGCAGTCGGGACAGCCTCTTGGAGCAGTACTTC | CASSRDSLLEQYF
NA | TRBJ1-1 | TRBV28 | NA | TGTGCCAGCAGTTTACGACAGGTGAACACTGAAGCTTTCTTT | CASSLRQVNTEAFF
NA | TRBJ2-1 | TRBV6-2/TRBV6-3 | NA | TGTGCCAGCAGTATCCCTGTCTCCAATGAGCAGTTCTTC | CASSIPVSNEQFF
NA | TRBJ2-6 | TRBV27 | few | TGTGCCAGCAGTTCCACGGGGGCTGGGGCCAACGTCCTGACTTTC | CASSSTGAGANVLTF
TRBD2 | TRBJ2-1 | TRBV7-3 | NA | TGTGCCAGCAGCACCAGCGGGGGGACTGGCGATGAGCAGTTCTTC | CASSTSGGTGDEQFF
NA | TRBJ1-5 | TRBV4-2 | NA | TGTGCCAGCAGCCAAGCATTTGATCAGCCCCAGCATTTT | CASSQAFDQPQHF
TRBD1 | TRBJ2-5 | TRBV5-1 | NA | TGCGCCAGCAGCTTGGCACTAACAGGGGATGAGACCCAGTACTTC | CASSLALTGDETQYF
TRBD1 | TRBJ2-7 | TRBV4-1 | NA | TGCGCCAGCAGACCCCAGGAGCAGGGGGCAATAGATGAGCAGTACTTC | CASRPQEQGAIDEQYF
NA | TRBJ1-2 | TRBV3-1 | many | TGTGCCAGCAGCGACGACAATGGGGGCTACACCTTC | CASSDDNGGYTF
NA | TRBJ2-5 | TRBV5-1 | few | TGCGCCAGCAGCTCGGCGACTACTGTGCTAGAGACCCAGTACTTC | CASSSATTVLETQYF
TRBD1 | TRBJ2-7 | TRBV5-1 | few | TGCGCCAGCAGCTTGGAGATTGCGGGACAGGGCTTCTCCTACGAGCAGTACTTC | CASSLEIAGQGFSYEQYF